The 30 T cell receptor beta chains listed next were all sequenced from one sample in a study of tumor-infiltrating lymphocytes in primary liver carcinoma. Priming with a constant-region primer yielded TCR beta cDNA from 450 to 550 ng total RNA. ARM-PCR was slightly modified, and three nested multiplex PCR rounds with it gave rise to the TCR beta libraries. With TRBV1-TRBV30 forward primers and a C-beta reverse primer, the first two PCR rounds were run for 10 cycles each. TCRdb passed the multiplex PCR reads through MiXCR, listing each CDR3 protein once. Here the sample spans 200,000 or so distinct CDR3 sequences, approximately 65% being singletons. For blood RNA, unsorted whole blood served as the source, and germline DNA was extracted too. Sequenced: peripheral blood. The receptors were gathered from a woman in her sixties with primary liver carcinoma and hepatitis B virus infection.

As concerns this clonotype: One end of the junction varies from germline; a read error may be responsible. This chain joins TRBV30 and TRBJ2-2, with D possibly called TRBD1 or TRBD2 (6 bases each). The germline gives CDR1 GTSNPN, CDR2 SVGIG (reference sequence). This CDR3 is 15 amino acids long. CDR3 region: CAWSVPGANIGELFF. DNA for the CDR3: TGTGCCTGGAGTGTCCCGGGGGCGAACATCGGGGAGCTGTTTTTT.

Here the CDR3 DNA reads TGTGCCAGCAGCAGAGCTAGCGATCCCCATGAGCAGTTCTTC. Amino acid sequence: CASSRASDPHEQFF. J is TRBJ2-1 and V is TRBV7-9; D might be TRBD2 (6 bases). Germline CDR1 and CDR2: SEHNR and FQNEAQ (reference sequence). The germline V and J ends were trimmed by 5 bases and 8 bases, with 16 bases remaining between them. The CDR3 runs to 14 residues.

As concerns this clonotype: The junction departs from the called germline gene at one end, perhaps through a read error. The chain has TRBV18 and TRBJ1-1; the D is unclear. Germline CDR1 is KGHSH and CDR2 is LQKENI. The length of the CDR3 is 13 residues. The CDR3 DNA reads TGTGACAGCTCACGGGAAGAGAACACTGAAGCTTTCTTT. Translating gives CDSSREENTEAFF.

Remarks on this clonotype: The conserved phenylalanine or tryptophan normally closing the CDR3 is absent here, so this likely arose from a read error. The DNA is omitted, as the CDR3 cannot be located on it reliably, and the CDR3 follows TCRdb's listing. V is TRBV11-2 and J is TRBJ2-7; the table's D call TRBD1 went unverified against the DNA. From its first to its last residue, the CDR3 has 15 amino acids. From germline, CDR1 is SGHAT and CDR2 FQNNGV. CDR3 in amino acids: CSSSLDLAGVHEEYL.

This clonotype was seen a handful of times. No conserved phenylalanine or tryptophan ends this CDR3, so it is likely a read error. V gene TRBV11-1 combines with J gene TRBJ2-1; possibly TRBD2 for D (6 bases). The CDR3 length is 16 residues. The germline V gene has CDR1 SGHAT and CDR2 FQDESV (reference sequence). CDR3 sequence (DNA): TGTGCCAGCAGCTTTCGAGGCGGGACCTTATACAACGAGCAGTTCCTC. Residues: CASSFRGGTLYNEQFL.

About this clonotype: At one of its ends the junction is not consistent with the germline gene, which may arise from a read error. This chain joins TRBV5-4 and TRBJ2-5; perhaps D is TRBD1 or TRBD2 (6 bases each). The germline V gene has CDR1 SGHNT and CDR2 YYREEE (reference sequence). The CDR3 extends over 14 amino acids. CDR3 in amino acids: CANSFWGAGETQYF. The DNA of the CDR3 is TGTGCCAACAGCTTTTGGGGGGCAGGAGAGACCCAGTACTTC. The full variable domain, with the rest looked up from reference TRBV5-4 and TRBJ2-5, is ETGVTQSPTHLIKTRGQQVTLRCSSQSGHNTVSWYQQALGQGPQFIFQYYREEENGRGNFPPRFSGLQFPNYSSELNVNALELDDSALYLCANSFWGAGETQYFGPGTRLLVL.

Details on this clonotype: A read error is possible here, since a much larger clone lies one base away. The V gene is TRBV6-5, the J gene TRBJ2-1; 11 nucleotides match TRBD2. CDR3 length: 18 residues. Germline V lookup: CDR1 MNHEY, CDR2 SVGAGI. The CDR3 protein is CASSYSQTSGARYNDQFF. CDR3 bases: TGTGCCAGCAGTTACTCCCAGACTAGCGGGGCGAGGTACAATGATCAGTTCTTC.

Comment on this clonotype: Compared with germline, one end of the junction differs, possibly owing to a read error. In DNA form, the CDR3 reads TGTGGCAGCAGCGTAGATTCCGGGGAGCTGTTTTTT. Its protein product is CGSSVDSGELFF. V and J are TRBV9 and TRBJ2-2; D remains ambiguous. CDR3 length: 12 residues. From germline, CDR1 is SGDLS and CDR2 YYNGEE.

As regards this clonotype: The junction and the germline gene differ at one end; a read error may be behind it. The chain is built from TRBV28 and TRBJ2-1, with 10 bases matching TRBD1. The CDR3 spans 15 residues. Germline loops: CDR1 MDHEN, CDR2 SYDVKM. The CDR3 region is CTSSQPGQGFGEQFF. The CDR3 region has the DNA TGTACCAGCAGTCAACCGGGACAGGGGTTCGGTGAGCAGTTCTTC.

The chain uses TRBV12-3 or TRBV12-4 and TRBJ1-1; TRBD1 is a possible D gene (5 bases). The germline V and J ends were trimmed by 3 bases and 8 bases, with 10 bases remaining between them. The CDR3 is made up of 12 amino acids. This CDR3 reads CASSLAGPEAFF. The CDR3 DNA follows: TGTGCCAGCAGTTTGGCGGGACCGGAAGCTTTCTTT.

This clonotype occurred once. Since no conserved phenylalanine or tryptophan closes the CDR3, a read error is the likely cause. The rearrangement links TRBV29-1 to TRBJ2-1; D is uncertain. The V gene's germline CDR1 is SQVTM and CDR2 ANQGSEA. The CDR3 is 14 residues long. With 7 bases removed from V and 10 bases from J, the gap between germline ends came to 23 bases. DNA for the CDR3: TGCAGCGCCCCGGATGGCGACCGGGTAGAAGAGCAGTTCTCC. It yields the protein CSAPDGDRVEEQFS.

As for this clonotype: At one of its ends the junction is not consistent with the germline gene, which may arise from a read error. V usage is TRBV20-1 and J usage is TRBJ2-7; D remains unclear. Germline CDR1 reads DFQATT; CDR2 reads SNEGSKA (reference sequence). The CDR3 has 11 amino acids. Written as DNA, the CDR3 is TGCAGTGTTAGTGGCTCCCACGAGCAGTACTTC. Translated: CSVSGSHEQYF.

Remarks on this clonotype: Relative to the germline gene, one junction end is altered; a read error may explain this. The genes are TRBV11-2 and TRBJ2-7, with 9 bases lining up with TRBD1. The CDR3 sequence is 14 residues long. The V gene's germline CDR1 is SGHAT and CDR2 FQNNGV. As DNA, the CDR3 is TGTGCGAGCAGCGCTTGGGACAGGGTCTACGAGCAGTACTTC. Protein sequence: CASSAWDRVYEQYF.

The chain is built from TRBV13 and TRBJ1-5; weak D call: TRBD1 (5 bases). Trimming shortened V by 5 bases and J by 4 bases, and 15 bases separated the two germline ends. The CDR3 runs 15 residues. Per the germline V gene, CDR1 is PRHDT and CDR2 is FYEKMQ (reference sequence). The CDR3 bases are TGTGCCAGCAGCCCCTGGAACAGGACAAATCAGCCCCAGCATTTT. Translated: CASSPWNRTNQPQHF.

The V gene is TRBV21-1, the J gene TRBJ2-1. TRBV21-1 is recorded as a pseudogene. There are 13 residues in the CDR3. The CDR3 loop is CASSKVGKQEQFF. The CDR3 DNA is TGTGCCAGCAGCAAAGTTGGCAAGCAGGAGCAGTTCTTC.

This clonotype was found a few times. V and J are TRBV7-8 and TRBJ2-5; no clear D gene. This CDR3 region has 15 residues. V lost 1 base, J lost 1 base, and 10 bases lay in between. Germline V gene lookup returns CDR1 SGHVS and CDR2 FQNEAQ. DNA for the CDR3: TGTGCCAGCAGCTTAGGTGTGATCCGCCAAGAGACCCAGTACTTC. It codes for CASSLGVIRQETQYF.

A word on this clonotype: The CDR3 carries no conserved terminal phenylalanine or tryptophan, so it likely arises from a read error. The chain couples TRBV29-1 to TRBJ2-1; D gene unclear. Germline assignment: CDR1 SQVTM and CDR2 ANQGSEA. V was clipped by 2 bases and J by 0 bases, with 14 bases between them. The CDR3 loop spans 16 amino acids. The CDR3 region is CSVERRWLFSYNEQFI. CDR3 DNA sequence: TGCAGCGTTGAACGAAGGTGGCTGTTCTCCTACAATGAGCAGTTCATC.

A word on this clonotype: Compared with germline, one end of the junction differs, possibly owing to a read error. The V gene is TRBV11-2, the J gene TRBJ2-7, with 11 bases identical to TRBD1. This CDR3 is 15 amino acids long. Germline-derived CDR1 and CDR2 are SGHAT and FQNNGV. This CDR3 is CASCLAGTGGYEQYF. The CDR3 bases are TGTGCCAGCTGCTTAGCCGGGACAGGGGGGTACGAACAGTACTTC.

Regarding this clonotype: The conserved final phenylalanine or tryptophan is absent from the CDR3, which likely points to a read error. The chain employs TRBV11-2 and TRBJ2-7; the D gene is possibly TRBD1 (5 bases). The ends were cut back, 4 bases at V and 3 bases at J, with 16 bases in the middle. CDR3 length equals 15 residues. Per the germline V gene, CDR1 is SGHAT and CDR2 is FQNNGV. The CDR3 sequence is CASSSHLEQVYEQYL. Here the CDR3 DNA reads TGTGCCAGCAGCTCTCACCTGGAACAGGTCTACGAGCAGTACTTA.

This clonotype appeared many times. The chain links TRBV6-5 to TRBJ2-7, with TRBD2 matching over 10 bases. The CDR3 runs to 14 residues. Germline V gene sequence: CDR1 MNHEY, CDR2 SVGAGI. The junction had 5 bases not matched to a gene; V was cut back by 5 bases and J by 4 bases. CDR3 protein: CASSKAGGPYEQYF. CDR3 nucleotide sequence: TGTGCCAGCAGTAAAGCGGGAGGGCCATACGAGCAGTACTTC.

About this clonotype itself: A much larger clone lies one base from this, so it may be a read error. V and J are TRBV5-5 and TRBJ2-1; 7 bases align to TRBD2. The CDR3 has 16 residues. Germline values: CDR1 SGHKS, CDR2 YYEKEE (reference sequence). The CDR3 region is CANSFGSSSGYNEQFF. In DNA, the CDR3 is TGTGCCAACAGCTTCGGGTCGTCTAGCGGTTACAATGAGCAGTTCTTC.

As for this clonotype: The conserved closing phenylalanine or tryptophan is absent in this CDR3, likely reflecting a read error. The CDR3 spells CASSLMGATGELFL. The CDR3 nucleotides read TGTGCCAGTAGTTTAATGGGAGCAACCGGGGAGCTGTTTCTT. The chain uses TRBV12-3 or TRBV12-4 and TRBJ2-2, with a weak D call TRBD2 (5 bases). CDR3 size: 14 residues.

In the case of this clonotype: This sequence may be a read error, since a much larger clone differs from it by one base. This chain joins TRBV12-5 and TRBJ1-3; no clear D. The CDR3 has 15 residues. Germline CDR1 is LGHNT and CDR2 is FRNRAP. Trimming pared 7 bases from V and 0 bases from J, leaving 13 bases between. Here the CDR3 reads CASAADRDSGNTIYF. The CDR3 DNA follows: TGTGCTAGTGCTGCCGACCGCGACTCTGGAAACACCATATATTTT. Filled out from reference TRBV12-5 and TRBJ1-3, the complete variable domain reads DARVTQTPRHKVTEMGQEVTMRCQPILGHNTVFWYRQTMMQGLELLAYFRNRAPLDDSGMPKDRFSAEMPDATLATLKIQPSEPRDSAVYFCASAADRDSGNTIYFGEGSWLTVV.

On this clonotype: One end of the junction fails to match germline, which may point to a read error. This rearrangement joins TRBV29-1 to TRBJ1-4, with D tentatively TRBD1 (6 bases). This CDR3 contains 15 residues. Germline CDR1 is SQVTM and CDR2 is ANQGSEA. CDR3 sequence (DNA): TGCGGCGTTGAAGATACACAGGGTGCTAATGATAAACTGTTTTTT. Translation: CGVEDTQGANDKLFF.

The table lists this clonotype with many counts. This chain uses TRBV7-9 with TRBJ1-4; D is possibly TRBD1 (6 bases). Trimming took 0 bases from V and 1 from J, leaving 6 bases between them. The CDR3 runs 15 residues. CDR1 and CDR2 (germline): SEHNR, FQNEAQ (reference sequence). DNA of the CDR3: TGTGCCAGCAGCTTAGCACAGGGAACTAATGAAAAACTGTTTTTT. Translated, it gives CASSLAQGTNEKLFF. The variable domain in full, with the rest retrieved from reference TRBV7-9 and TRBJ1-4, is DTGVSQNPRHKITKRGQNVTFRCDPISEHNRLYWYRQTLGQGPEFLTYFQNEAQLEKSRLLSDRFSAERPKGSFSTLEIQRTEQGDSAMYLCASSLAQGTNEKLFFGSGTQLSVL.

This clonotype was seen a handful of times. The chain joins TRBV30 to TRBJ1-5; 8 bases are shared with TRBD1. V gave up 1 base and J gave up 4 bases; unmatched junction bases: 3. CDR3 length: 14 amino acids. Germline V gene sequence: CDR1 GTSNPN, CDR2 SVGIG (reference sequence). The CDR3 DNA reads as TGTGCCTGGAGTGGGACAGGGCCTAATCAGCCCCAGCATTTT. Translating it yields CAWSGTGPNQPQHF. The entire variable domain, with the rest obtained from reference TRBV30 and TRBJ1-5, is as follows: SQTIHQWPATLVQPVGSPLSLECTVEGTSNPNLYWYRQAAGRGLQLLFYSVGIGQISSEVPQNLSASRPQDRQFILSSKKLLLSDSGFYLCAWSGTGPNQPQHFGDGTRLSIL.

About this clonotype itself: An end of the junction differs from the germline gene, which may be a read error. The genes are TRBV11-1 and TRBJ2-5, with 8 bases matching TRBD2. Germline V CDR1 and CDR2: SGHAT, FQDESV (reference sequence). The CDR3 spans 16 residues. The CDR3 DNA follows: TGTGCCAGCAGCTCACTTAGAGCGGGAGATTGGGAGACCCAGAACTTC. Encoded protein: CASSSLRAGDWETQNF.

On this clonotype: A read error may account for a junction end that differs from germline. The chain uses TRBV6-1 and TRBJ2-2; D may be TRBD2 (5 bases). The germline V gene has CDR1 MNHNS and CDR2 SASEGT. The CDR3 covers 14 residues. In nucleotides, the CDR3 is TGTGCCAGCACGACTAACTCGAACACCGGGGTGCTGTTTTTT. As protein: CASTTNSNTGVLFF.

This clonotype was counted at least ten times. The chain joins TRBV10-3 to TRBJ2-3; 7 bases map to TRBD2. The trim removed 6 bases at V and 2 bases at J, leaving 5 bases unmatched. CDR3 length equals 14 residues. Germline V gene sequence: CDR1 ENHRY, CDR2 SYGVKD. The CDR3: CAISPSGYTDTQYF. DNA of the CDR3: TGTGCCATCAGCCCTAGCGGATACACAGATACGCAGTATTTT.

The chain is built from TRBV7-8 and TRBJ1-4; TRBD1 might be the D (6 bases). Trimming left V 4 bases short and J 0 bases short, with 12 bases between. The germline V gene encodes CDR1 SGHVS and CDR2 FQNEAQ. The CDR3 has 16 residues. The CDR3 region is CASSYRAPATNEKLFF. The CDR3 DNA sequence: TGTGCCAGCAGCTACAGGGCCCCCGCAACTAATGAAAAACTGTTTTTT.